This T cell receptor beta chain was found in a study of STAT5B mutations in CD4+ large granular lymphocyte leukemia. Findings of the study overall: 8/27 top patient clones versus 2/35 control clones were TRBV06-family.

The repertoire was sequenced with immunoSEQ multiplex PCR; TCRdb's copy has only in-frame clones and lacks some. The sample has 25,000 to 35,000 clones; less than 90% are singletons. Remarks on this clone: What it binds is unknown.

Germline loops: CDR1 MNHEY, CDR2 SMNVEV (reference sequence). V lost 4 bases and J lost 1, with 17 bases in between. This CDR3 is 17 amino acids long. Sequencing used CD4+ T cells from blood buffy coats. The origin of this receptor is a human donor in good health. The rearrangement links TRBV27 to TRBJ1-3; unclear D gene. CDR3 coding DNA: TGTGCCAGCAGTTCCACCCCCGGGGAGTCTTCTGGAAACACCATATATTTT. Protein sequence: CASSSTPGESSGNTIYF.